This TCR beta chain was recorded in a study of blood T cell repertoires in COVID-19 (dated by TCRdb to 2020 to 2021). Concerning the study at large: Collaborator samples came from the United States, Italy and Spain and covered acute and convalescent phases of COVID-19. The material from the prospective study consisted of cDNA or gDNA derived from T cells, B-cell-depleted T cells, or PBMCs. Subjects who had been exposed to COVID-19, were actively infected with it, or had recovered from it provided the deeply sampled blood TCRbeta repertoires that made up the dataset. The repertoires were made available in a free public database intended to serve as a resource for research on the immune response to SARS-CoV-2. The samples were drawn from the first 160 participants of the ongoing ImmuneRACE study and from roughly 1,300 subjects provided by 6 global collaborators. The sample metadata nearly always contained a de-identified subject ID, COVID-19 status, age in years and sex. Where HLA class I and class II types were available, the types were taken from metadata supplied by the sample provider, not from assay-based typing.

In Seattle, one collaborating source enrolled patients while the infection was active and tracked those patients longitudinally over the course of disease. Each collaborating institution followed its own protocols to collect whole blood in K2EDTA tubes. For TCRbeta analysis, collaborators shipped samples as frozen whole blood, isolated PBMCs, or DNA extracted from either of those sample types. TCRbeta CDR3 regions were amplified from genomic DNA by means of the immunoSEQ Assay, a bias-controlled multiplex PCR. As for the authors' bioinformatics: The number of nucleated cells in each sample was estimated from the amplification of reference gene primers within the assay. To quantify the absolute abundance of each unique TCRbeta CDR3 rearrangement, sequence reads were collapsed and filtered. For each sample, productive Simpson clonality was calculated as the square root of Simpson's diversity index across productive rearrangements. Entries here come from immuneACCESS through TCRdb and include only in-frame sequences with V and J called. Some clones fail to appear in such tables; in the studies checked, an unresolved V gene covers under half of the shortfall, and the cause of the remainder is unknown. V, J and clone size are those of that table, while D and trimming were read from the DNA. This sample gives around 280,000 clones in total; about 90% of them show up just once. The ten largest account for 11% of the sample.

As concerns this clone: This receptor's antigen is unknown. The sample holds no much larger clone one base away, and base qualities are not on file.

Taken from the germline V gene, the CDR1 and CDR2 loops are SGDLS and YYNGEE. Spanning cysteine to phenylalanine, the CDR3 consists of 17 amino acids. The retained sequence is limited to the CDR3, 51 bases, with the frame set at the first base. V lost 0 bases and J lost 2 bases, and the count of bases not matched to a germline gene is 6. What the study reported, not specific to this receptor: The quantity of clinical and demographic metadata differed by source and by participant and was supplied without curation.

This TCR came from a woman aged 30 to 39 with COVID-19, enrolled during active disease. The sequencing sample was made of peripheral blood. The rearrangement combines TRBV9 with TRBJ2-1; a stretch of 9 junction bases matches TRBD2. CDR3 reads: CASSVVRLAGTYNEQFF. In nucleotides, the sequence is TGTGCCAGCAGCGTAGTGAGGCTAGCGGGGACCTACAATGAGCAGTTCTTC. Reference TRBV9 and TRBJ2-1 genes cover what lies past the CDR3, so the full variable domain is DSGVTQTPKHLITATGQRVTLRCSPRSGDLSVYWYQQSLDQGLQFLIQYYNGEERAKGNILERFSAQQFPDLHSELNLSSLELGDSALYFCASSVVRLAGTYNEQFFGPGTRLTVL.